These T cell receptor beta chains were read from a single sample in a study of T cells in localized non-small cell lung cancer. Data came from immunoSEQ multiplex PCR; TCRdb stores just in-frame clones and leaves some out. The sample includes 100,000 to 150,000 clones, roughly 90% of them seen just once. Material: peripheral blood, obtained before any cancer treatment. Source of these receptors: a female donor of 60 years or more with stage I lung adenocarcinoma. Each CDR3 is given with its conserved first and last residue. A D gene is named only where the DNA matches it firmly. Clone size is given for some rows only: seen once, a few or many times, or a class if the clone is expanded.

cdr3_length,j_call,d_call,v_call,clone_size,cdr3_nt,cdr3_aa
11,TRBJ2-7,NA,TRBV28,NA,TGTGCCAGCAGTTGGGGGAACGAGCAGTACTTC,CASSWGNEQYF
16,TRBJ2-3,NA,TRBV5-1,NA,TGCGCCAGCAGCTTGGGTCGGGAATTGGGCACAGATACGCAGTATTTT,CASSLGRELGTDTQYF
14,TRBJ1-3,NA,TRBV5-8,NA,TGTGCCAGCAGCTTGCGTGAAGGGGGAAACACCATATATTTT,CASSLREGGNTIYF
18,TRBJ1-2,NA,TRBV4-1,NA,TGCGCCAGCAGCCAACCTGGGAGGGGTCCCGAAGCTAACTATGGCTACACCTTC,CASSQPGRGPEANYGYTF
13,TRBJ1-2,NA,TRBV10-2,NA,TGCGCCAGCAAGCCCAGCGCTAACTATGGCTACACCTTC,CASKPSANYGYTF
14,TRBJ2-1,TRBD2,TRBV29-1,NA,TGCAGCTCATTCGGGGGTAGCGGGAGGGGTGAGCAGTTCTTC,CSSFGGSGRGEQFF
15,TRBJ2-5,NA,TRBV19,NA,TGTGCCAGTAGTCCGTCTGGACTACCACAAGAGACCCAGTACTTC,CASSPSGLPQETQYF
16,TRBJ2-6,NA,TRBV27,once,TGTGCCAGCAGTTTATCCCCCGGGGGTGGGGCCAACGTCCTGACTTTC,CASSLSPGGGANVLTF
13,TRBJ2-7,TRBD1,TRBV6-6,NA,TGTGCCAGCAGCCGGACAGGGTACCACGAGCAGTACTTC,CASSRTGYHEQYF
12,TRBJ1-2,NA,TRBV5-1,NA,TGCGCCAGCAGACCCGACAGAGGGGGCTACACCTTC,CASRPDRGGYTF
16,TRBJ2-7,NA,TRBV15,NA,TGTGCCACCAGCCCTCTTTGGGGGGGCAGCTCCTACGAGCAGTACTTC,CATSPLWGGSSYEQYF
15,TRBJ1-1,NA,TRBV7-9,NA,TGTGCCAGCAGCCCGAGGGACCTAGGGAACACTGAAGCTTTCTTT,CASSPRDLGNTEAFF
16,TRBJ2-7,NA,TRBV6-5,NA,TGTGCCAGCAGTTACTCGAACTTGAGGGGCTCCTACGAGCAGTACTTC,CASSYSNLRGSYEQYF
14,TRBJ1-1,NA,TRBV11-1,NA,TGTGCCAGCAGCTTTCCAGGGTCGGGCACTGAAGCTTTCTTT,CASSFPGSGTEAFF
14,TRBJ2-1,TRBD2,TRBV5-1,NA,TGCGCCAGCAGCTTGGGGACTAGGGAAGAAGAGCAGTTCTTC,CASSLGTREEEQFF
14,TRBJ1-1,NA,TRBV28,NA,TGTGCCAGCAGTTTAAAGGCGGCTAACACTGAAGCTTTCTTT,CASSLKAANTEAFF
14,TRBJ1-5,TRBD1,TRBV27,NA,TGTGCCAGCAGTTTCGGACAGGGTAGCCAGCCCCAGCATTTT,CASSFGQGSQPQHF
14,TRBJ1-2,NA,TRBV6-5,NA,TGTGCCAGCAGTTACCGAGGGGCCAGCTATGGCTACACCTTC,CASSYRGASYGYTF
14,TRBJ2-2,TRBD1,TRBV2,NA,TGTGCCAGCAGAAGGGACAGGGTAACCGGGGAGCTGTTTTTT,CASRRDRVTGELFF
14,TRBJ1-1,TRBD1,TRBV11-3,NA,TGTGCCAGCAGCGTTACCGGGACAGGGGTTCCAGCTTTCTTT,CASSVTGTGVPAFF
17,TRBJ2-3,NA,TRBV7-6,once,TGTGCCAGCAGCTTAGCGTCGGGGCTTCTGGCCACAGATACGCAGTATTTT,CASSLASGLLATDTQYF
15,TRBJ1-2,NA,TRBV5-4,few,TGTGCCAGCAGCGGGGCGAACGGCGTTGGCTATGGCTACACCTTC,CASSGANGVGYGYTF
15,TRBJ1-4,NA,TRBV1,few,TGCACCAGCAGCCAAGAAGGCGGAAGGTTCGGGAAACTGTTTTTT,CTSSQEGGRFGKLFF
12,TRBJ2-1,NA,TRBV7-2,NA,TGTGCCAGCAGCCGGGGGGACACCGAGCAGTTCTTC,CASSRGDTEQFF
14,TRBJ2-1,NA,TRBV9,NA,TGTGCCAGCAGCGGTGCGGCGTGGTACAATGAGCAGTTCTTC,CASSGAAWYNEQFF
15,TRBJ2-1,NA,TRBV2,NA,TGTGCCAGCAGTGACCGAGCGCCCTCCTACAATGAGCAGTTCTTC,CASSDRAPSYNEQFF
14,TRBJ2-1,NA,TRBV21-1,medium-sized,TGTGCCAGCAGCAAAAGGGGGAGGATGGCTGAGCAGTTCTTC,CASSKRGRMAEQFF
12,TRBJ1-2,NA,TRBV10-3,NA,TGTGCCATCAGTCCTTACTCTGATGGCTACACCTTC,CAISPYSDGYTF
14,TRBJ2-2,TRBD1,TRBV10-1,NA,TGCGCCAGCAGGAAGACAGGGGACACCGGGGAGCTGTTTTTT,CASRKTGDTGELFF
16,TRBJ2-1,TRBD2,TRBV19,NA,TGTGCCAGTAGCACGGTACCTAGCGGTCATTACAATGAGCAGTTCTTC,CASSTVPSGHYNEQFF
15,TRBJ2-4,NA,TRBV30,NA,TGTGCCTGGAGTGTTTCCGGCAGAGCCAAAAACATTCAGTACTTC,CAWSVSGRAKNIQYF
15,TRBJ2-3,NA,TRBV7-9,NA,TGTGCCAGCAGCCCAACCGGGGCCGGCGCAGATACGCAGTATTTT,CASSPTGAGADTQYF
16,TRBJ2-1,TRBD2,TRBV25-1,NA,TGTGCCAGCAGCGCTACTAGCGGGCGGTTGGGCAATGAGCAGTTCTTC,CASSATSGRLGNEQFF
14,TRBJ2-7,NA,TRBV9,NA,TGTGCCAGCAGCGGGAGCTCTGTTAGCGACGAGCAGTACTTC,CASSGSSVSDEQYF
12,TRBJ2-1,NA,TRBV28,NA,TGTGCCAGCAGTTTCAACTGGAATGAGCAGTTCTTC,CASSFNWNEQFF
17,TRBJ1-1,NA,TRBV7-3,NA,TGTGCCAGCAGCTTAAACGGCGCGGGTAGGTCGAACACTGAAGCTTTCTTT,CASSLNGAGRSNTEAFF
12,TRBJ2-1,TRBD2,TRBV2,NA,TGTGCCAGCAGCAACCGGGGGGATGAGCAGTTCTTC,CASSNRGDEQFF
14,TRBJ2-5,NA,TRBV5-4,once,TGTGCCAGCAGCTTGGCGGGAGTCCAAGAGACCCAGTACTTC,CASSLAGVQETQYF
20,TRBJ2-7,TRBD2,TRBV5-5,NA,TGTGCCAGCAGCTTGTCAATTGGGACAGGTCTGGCTAGCGGGAGAGACGAGCAGTACTTC,CASSLSIGTGLASGRDEQYF
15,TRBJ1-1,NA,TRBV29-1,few,TGCAGCTCGTTGGGGCCGGGGGGACGAACGACTGAAGCTTTCTTT,CSSLGPGGRTTEAFF
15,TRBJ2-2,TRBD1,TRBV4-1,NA,TGCGCCAGCAGAGGACAGGGTGGAGGTGCCGGGGAGCTGTTTTTT,CASRGQGGGAGELFF
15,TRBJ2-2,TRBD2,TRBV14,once,TGTGCCAGCAGCCGTCTAGCGGGAGACGGCGGGGAGCTGTTTTTT,CASSRLAGDGGELFF
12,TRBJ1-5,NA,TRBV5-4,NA,TGTGCCAGCAGCTTGGCCCGGCAGCCCCAGCATTTT,CASSLARQPQHF
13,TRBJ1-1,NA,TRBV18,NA,TGTGCCAGCTCTACCGGGACGCCGGGGGAAGCTTTCTTT,CASSTGTPGEAFF
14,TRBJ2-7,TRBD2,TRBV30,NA,TGTGCCACGGCTCTAGCGGGAGGGCTGGTCGAGCAGTACTTC,CATALAGGLVEQYF
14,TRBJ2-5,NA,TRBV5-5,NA,TGTGCCAGCGACTATAGGACGCCTCAAGAGACCCAGTACTTC,CASDYRTPQETQYF
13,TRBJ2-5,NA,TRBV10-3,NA,TGTGCCATCAGTTTGGAAACTCAAGAGACCCAGTACTTC,CAISLETQETQYF
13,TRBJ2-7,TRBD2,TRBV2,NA,TGTGCCAGCAGTTTCACTAGCGTCGGCGAGCAGTACTTC,CASSFTSVGEQYF
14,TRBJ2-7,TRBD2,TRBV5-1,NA,TGCGCCAGCAGCTTCTCTAGCGGGATGGGGGAGCAGTACTTC,CASSFSSGMGEQYF
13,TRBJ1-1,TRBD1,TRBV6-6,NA,TGTGCCAGCAGGTATACAGGGGACTCTGAAGCTTTCTTT,CASRYTGDSEAFF
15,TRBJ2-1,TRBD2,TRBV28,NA,TGTGCCAGCACTTTAGCGGGAGGGCCGGGAAATGAGCAGTTCTTC,CASTLAGGPGNEQFF
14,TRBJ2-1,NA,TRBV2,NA,TGTGCCAGCGACGGGACCACCTTGGGGAATGAGCAGTTCTTC,CASDGTTLGNEQFF
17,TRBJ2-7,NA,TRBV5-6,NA,TGTGCCAGCAGCTTACTGCCGTTGGGACAAAGCTCCTACGAGCAGTACTTC,CASSLLPLGQSSYEQYF